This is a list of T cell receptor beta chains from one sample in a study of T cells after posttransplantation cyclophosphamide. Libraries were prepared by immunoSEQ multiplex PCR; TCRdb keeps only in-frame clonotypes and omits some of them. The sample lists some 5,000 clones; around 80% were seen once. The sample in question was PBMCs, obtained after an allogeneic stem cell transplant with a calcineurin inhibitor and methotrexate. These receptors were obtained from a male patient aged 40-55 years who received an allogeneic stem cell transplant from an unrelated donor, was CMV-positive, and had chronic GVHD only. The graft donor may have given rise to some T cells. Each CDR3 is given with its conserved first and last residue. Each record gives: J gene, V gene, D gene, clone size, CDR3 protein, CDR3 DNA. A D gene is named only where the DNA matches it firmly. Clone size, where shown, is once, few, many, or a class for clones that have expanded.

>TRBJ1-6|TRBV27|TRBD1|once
CASKLGGRSPLHF
TGTGCCAGTAAACTAGGGGGCAGGTCACCCCTCCACTTT
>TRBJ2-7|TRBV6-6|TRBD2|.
CASRREAYEQYF
TGTGCCAGCAGGCGGGAGGCCTACGAGCAGTACTTC
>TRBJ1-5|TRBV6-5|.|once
CASSYRAGSNQPQHF
TGTGCCAGCAGTTACAGGGCAGGGAGCAATCAGCCCCAGCATTTT
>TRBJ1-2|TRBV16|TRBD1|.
CASSHLQGLDYGYTF
TGTGCCAGCAGCCACCTACAGGGGCTGGACTATGGCTACACCTTC
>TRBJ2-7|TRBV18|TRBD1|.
CASSPGGTGSSPQYF
TGTGCCAGCTCACCAGGGGGGACAGGGTCGTCGCCGCAGTACTTC
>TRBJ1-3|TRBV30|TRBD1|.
CAWSVLGTAGNTIYF
TGTGCCTGGAGTGTACTAGGGACAGCCGGAAACACCATATATTTT
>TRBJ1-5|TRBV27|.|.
CASSLHGSPDYSNQPQHF
TGTGCCAGCAGTTTACACGGGTCTCCAGATTATAGCAATCAGCCCCAGCATTTT
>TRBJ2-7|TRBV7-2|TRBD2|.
CASSAPTSGNNEQYF
TGTGCCAGCAGCGCGCCGACTAGCGGGAATAACGAGCAGTACTTC
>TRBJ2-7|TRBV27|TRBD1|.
CASSFGTGVYEQYF
TGTGCCAGCAGTTTTGGGACAGGGGTCTACGAGCAGTACTTC
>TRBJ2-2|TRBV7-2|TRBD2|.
CASSLKSSGRVTLPGELFF
TGTGCCAGCAGCTTAAAATCTAGCGGGAGGGTAACCCTCCCCGGGGAGCTGTTTTTT
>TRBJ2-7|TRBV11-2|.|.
CASSLGKGGGYEQYF
TGTGCCAGCAGCTTAGGGAAGGGGGGGGGCTACGAGCAGTACTTC
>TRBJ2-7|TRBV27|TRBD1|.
CASRGNRGKQYF
TGTGCCAGCAGGGGGAACAGGGGCAAGCAGTACTTC
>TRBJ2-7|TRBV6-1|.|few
CATPGGQNYEQYF
TGTGCCACCCCCGGCGGACAGAATTACGAGCAGTACTTC
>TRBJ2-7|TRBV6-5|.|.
CASRFTGFSYEQYF
TGTGCCAGCAGATTCACAGGGTTCTCCTACGAGCAGTACTTC
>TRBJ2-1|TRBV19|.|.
CASSIRDTGFSEQFF
TGTGCCAGTAGTATCCGGGACACGGGGTTTAGTGAGCAGTTCTTC
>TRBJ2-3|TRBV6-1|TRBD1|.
CASSEGRTGVAAHTQYF
TGTGCCAGCAGTGAAGGCCGGACAGGGGTCGCCGCTCATACGCAGTATTTT
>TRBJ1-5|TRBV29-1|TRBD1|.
CSAKTGGDVGNQPQHF
TGCAGCGCAAAGACAGGGGGCGACGTAGGCAATCAGCCCCAGCATTTT
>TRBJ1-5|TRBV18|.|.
CASSPYRDSNQPQHF
TGTGCCAGCTCACCTTACAGGGATAGCAATCAGCCCCAGCATTTT
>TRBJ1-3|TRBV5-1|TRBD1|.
CASSWTGTGNTIYF
TGCGCCAGCAGCTGGACAGGGACTGGAAACACCATATATTTT
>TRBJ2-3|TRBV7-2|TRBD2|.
CASSLAPALAAGGTQYF
TGTGCCAGCAGCTTAGCCCCGGCACTAGCGGCGGGGGGGACGCAGTATTTT
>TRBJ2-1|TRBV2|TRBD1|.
CASSGTGSGEQFF
TGTGCCAGCAGTGGGACAGGATCTGGTGAGCAGTTCTTC
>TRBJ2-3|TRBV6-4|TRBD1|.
CASRPTGDPDTQYF
TGTGCCAGCAGGCCAACAGGGGACCCAGATACGCAGTATTTT
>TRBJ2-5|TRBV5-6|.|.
CASSLGWAAFQETQYF
TGTGCCAGCAGCTTGGGTTGGGCAGCCTTCCAAGAGACCCAGTACTTC
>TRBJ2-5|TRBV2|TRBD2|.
CASSTSGGSGTQYF
TGTGCCAGCAGTACTAGCGGGGGGTCAGGGACCCAGTACTTC
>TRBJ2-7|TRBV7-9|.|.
CASSLLQGEQYF
TGTGCCAGCAGCTTATTGCAGGGCGAGCAGTACTTC
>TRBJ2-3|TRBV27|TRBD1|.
CASSTNPTGSDTQYF
TGTGCCAGCAGTACCAACCCGACAGGGTCAGATACGCAGTATTTT
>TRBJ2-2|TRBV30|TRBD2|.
CAWNPGTSGSAGELFF
TGTGCCTGGAATCCTGGGACTAGCGGGAGCGCCGGGGAGCTGTTTTTT
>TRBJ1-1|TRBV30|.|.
CAPKQGCTEAFF
TGTGCCCCTAAACAGGGTTGTACTGAAGCTTTCTTT
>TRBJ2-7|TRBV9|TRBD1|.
CASSPGQTDEQYF
TGTGCCAGCTCCCCGGGACAGACCGACGAGCAGTACTTC